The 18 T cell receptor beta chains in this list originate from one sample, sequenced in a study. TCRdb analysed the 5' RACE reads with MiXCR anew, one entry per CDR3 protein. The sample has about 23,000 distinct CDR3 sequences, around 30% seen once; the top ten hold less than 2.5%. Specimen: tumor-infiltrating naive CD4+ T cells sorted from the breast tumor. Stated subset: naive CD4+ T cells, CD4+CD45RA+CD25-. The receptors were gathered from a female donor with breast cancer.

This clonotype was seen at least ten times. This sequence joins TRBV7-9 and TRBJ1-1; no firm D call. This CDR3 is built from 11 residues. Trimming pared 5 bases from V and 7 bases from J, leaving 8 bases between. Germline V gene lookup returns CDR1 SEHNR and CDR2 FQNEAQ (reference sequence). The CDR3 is CASSVGVEAFF. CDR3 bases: TGTGCCAGCAGCGTCGGGGTTGAAGCTTTCTTT. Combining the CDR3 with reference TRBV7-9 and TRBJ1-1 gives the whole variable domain DTGVSQNPRHKITKRGQNVTFRCDPISEHNRLYWYRQTLGQGPEFLTYFQNEAQLEKSRLLSDRFSAERPKGSFSTLEIQRTEQGDSAMYLCASSVGVEAFFGQGTRLTVV.

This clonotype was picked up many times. The CDR3 sequence is CASGPQRDRGGQPQHF. In DNA form, the CDR3 reads TGTGCTAGTGGTCCACAACGGGACAGGGGGGGACAGCCCCAGCATTTT. The J gene is TRBJ1-5, the V gene TRBV12-5; 11 bases agree with TRBD1. V lost 5 bases to trimming and J lost 7 bases; unmatched junction nucleotides: 10. Germline values: CDR1 LGHNT, CDR2 FRNRAP. This CDR3 region has 16 residues.

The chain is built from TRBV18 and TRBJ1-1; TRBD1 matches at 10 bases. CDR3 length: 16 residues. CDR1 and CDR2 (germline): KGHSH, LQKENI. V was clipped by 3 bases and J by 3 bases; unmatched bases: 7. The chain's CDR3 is CASSPRDRGPDTEAFF. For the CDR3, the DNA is TGTGCCAGCTCACCCCGGGACAGGGGCCCGGACACTGAAGCTTTCTTT.

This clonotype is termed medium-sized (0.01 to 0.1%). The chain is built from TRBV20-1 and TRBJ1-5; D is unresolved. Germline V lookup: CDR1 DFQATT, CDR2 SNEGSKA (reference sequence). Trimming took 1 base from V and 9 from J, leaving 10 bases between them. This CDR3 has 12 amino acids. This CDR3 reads CSARVGIGPQHF. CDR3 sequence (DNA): TGCAGTGCTAGAGTTGGTATCGGGCCCCAGCATTTT.

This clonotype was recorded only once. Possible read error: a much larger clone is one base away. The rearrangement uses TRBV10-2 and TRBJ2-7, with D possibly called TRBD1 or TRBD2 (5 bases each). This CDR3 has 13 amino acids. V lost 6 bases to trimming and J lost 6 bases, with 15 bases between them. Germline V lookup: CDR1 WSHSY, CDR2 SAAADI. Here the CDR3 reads CASSRLSGTEQYF. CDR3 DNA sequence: TGCGCCAGCAGCCGACTCTCCGGGACCGAGCAGTACTTC.

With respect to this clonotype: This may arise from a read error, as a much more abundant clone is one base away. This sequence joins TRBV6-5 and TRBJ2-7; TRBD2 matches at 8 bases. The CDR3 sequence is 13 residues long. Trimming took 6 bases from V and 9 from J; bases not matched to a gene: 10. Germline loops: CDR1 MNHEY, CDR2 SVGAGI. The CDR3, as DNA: TGTGCCAGCAGCGGACTAGCTGTGGGGGGGCAGTACTTC. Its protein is CASSGLAVGGQYF.

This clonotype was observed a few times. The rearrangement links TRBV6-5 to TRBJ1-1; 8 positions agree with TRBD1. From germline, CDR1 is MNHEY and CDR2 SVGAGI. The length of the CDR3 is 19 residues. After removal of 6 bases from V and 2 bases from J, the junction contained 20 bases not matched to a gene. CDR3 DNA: TGTGCCAGCAGCTCTACCACTCTCCTTTACGGGACAGGCAACACTGAAGCTTTCTTT. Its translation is CASSSTTLLYGTGNTEAFF.

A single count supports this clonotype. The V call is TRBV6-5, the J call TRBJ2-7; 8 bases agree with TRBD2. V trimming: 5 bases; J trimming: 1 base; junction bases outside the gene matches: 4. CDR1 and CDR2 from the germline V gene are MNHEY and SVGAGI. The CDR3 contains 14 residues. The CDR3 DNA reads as TGTGCCAGCAGTAGACTAGCGAAATCCTACGAGCAGTACTTC. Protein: CASSRLAKSYEQYF.

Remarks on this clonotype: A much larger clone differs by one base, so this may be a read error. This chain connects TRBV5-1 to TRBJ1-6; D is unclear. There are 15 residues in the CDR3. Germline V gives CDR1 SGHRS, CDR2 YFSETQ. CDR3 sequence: CASSTRTAYDSALHF. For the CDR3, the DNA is TGCGCCAGCAGCACACGAACAGCGTATGATTCAGCCCTCCACTTT.

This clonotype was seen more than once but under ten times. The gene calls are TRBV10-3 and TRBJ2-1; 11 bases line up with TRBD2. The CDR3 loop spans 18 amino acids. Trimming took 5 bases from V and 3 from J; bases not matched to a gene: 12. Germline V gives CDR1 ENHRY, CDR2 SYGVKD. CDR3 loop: CAISTNPPTSGSYNEQFF. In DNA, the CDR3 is TGTGCCATCAGTACTAACCCCCCTACTAGCGGGAGCTACAATGAGCAGTTCTTC.

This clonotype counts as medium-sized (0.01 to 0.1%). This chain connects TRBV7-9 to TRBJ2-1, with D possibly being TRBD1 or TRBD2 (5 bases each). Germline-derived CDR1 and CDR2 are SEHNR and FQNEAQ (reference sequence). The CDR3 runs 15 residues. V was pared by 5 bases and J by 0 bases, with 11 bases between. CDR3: CASSNTGGSYNEQFF. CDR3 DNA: TGTGCCAGCAGCAATACTGGGGGCTCCTACAATGAGCAGTTCTTC.

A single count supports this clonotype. In DNA form, the CDR3 reads TGCGCCAGCAGCCAAGGGGGCGGAAAGGGGCGCAACGAGCAGTACTTC. This gives the protein CASSQGGGKGRNEQYF. The chain employs TRBV4-1 and TRBJ2-7; D perhaps matches TRBD1 (5 bases). V was pared by 1 base and J by 5 bases, with 18 bases between. The CDR3 has 16 amino acids. Germline assignment: CDR1 MGHRA and CDR2 YSYEKL.

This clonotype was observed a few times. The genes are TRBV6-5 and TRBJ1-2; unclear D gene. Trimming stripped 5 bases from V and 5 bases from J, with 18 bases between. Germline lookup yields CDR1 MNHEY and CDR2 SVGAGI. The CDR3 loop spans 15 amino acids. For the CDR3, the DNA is TGTGCCAGCAGTCTACGACCCTACGGCAATTATGGCTACACCTTC. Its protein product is CASSLRPYGNYGYTF.

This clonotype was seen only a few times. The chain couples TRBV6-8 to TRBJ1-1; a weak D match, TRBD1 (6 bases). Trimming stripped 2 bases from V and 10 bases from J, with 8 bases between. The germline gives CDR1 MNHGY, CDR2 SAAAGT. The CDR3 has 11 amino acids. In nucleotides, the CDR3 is TGTGCCAGCAGTTACACAGGGCGAGCTTTCTTT. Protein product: CASSYTGRAFF.

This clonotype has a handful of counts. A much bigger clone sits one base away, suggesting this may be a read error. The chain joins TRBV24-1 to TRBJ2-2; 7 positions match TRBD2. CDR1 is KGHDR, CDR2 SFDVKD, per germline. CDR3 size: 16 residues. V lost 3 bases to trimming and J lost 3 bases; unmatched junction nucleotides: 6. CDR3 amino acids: CATSDPGLLDTGELFF. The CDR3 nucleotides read TGTGCCACCAGTGATCCGGGACTATTGGACACCGGGGAGCTGTTTTTT.

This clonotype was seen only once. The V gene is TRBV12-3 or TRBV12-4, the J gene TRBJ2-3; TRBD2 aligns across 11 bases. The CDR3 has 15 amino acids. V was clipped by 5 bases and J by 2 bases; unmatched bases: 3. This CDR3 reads CASSKLAGATDTQYF. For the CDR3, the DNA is TGTGCCAGCAGTAAACTAGCGGGAGCCACAGATACGCAGTATTTT.

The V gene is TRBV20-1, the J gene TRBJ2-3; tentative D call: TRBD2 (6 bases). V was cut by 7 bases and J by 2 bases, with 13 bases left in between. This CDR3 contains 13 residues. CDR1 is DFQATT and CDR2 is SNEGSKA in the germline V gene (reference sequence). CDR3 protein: CSVWGTPTDTQYF. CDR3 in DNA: TGCAGTGTATGGGGGACTCCCACAGATACGCAGTATTTT.

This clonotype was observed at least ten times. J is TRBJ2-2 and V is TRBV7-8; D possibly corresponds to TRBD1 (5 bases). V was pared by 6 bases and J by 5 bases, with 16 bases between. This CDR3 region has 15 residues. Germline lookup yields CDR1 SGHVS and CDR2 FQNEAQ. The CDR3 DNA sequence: TGTGCCAGCAGGGCAGGGTGGTTAGGGACCGGGGAGCTGTTTTTT. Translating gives CASRAGWLGTGELFF.